Presented here are 24 T cell receptor beta chains from one specimen sequenced in a study of cytomegalovirus exposure and HLA in healthy donors. Amplification used 60 Vbeta primers and 13 Jbeta primers. Measured with immunoSEQ multiplex PCR; TCRdb has only the in-frame clones, and not every one. The sample contains around 93,000 clones, 65% to 85% of which appear only once. The specimen was PBMCs. These receptor sequences come from a man in his fifties or sixties in good health and CMV-seronegative.

The chain employs TRBV19 and TRBJ1-5; 9 bases are a match to TRBD1. The CDR3 runs to 16 residues. V lost 3 bases and J lost 0; bases outside the gene matches: 3. Germline V lookup: CDR1 LNHDA, CDR2 SQIVND (reference sequence). CDR3 bases: TGTGCCAGTAGTATGAGGGGACAGGGTAGCAATCAGCCCCAGCATTTT. Amino acid sequence: CASSMRGQGSNQPQHF.

This chain joins TRBV6-1 and TRBJ1-1, with D possibly being TRBD1 (5 bases). V lost 9 bases and J 5 bases, leaving 16 bases between the germline ends. The CDR3 has 13 residues. CDR1 is MNHNS, CDR2 SASEGT, per germline. The CDR3 sequence: CASGVEQETEAFF. For the CDR3, the DNA is TGTGCCAGTGGGGTAGAACAGGAGACTGAAGCTTTCTTT.

The chain recombines TRBV28 with TRBJ1-5; no clear D gene. The V gene's germline CDR1 is MDHEN and CDR2 SYDVKM. Trimming pared 5 bases from V and 8 bases from J, leaving 10 bases between. The CDR3 runs 12 residues. CDR3 sequence: CASSPPREPQHF. CDR3 coding DNA: TGTGCCAGCAGTCCCCCGAGGGAGCCCCAGCATTTT.

The chain carries TRBV5-1 and TRBJ2-2, with 8 nucleotides matching TRBD2. CDR1 and CDR2 (germline): SGHRS, YFSETQ. CDR3 size: 16 residues. The ends lost 2 bases at V and 2 bases at J; junction bases unmatched: 5. CDR3 bases: TGCGCCAGCAGCTTCCGGGGACTAGGAAACACCGGGGAGCTGTTTTTT. It specifies CASSFRGLGNTGELFF.

Only a few counts were recorded for this clone. V and J are TRBV10-3 and TRBJ1-4, with D unclear. Trimming removed 8 bases from V and 5 bases from J, with 9 bases in between. The V gene's germline CDR1 is ENHRY and CDR2 SYGVKD. CDR3 length equals 12 residues. The DNA of the CDR3 is TGTGCCATCCAGAGCGGCAATGAAAAACTGTTTTTT. Translated, it gives CAIQSGNEKLFF.

The V and J genes are TRBV6-5 and TRBJ2-3; TRBD1 aligns across 7 bases. Per germline, CDR1 MNHEY and CDR2 SVGAGI. There are 15 residues in the CDR3. Germline trimming cut 2 bases from V and 4 bases from J; bases unmatched to any gene: 6. The CDR3 DNA reads as TGTGCCAGCAGTTACGCCGACAGGGAAGCAGATACGCAGTATTTT. This sequence encodes CASSYADREADTQYF.

The CDR3 coding sequence is TGCGCCAGCAGCACCTCAGGGGTAACTAATGAAAAACTGTTTTTT. Its protein product is CASSTSGVTNEKLFF. The chain recombines TRBV5-1 with TRBJ1-4, with D tentatively TRBD1 (6 bases). Germline CDR1 is SGHRS and CDR2 is YFSETQ. CDR3 length equals 15 residues. Trimming stripped 4 bases from V and 1 base from J, with 11 bases between.

This sequence joins TRBV29-1 and TRBJ2-5; 9 positions agree with TRBD1. The J segment lost 9 bases and the V segment lost 2 bases, leaving 7 bases of the junction unmatched. The CDR3 loop spans 13 amino acids. CDR1 is SQVTM and CDR2 is ANQGSEA in the germline V gene. DNA of the CDR3: TGCAGCGTTGAAAACGTAGGACAGGGGCCCCAGTACTTC. Translated, it gives CSVENVGQGPQYF.

The chain recombines TRBV4-1 with TRBJ1-5, with a weak D call TRBD1 (6 bases). Germline lookup yields CDR1 MGHRA and CDR2 YSYEKL. V lost 0 bases to trimming and J lost 10 bases, with 19 bases between them. The CDR3 runs to 16 residues. CDR3 residues: CASSQEGGAGMRPQHF. The CDR3 nucleotides are TGCGCCAGCAGCCAAGAAGGGGGAGCAGGGATGCGACCCCAGCATTTT.

The chain uses TRBV9 and TRBJ2-1; TRBD2 is a possible D gene (5 bases). The CDR3 length is 12 residues. The germline CDR1 and CDR2 sequences are SGDLS and YYNGEE. V shed 1 base and J shed 7 bases, with 6 bases lying between them. CDR3 residues: CASSVRENEQFF. CDR3 DNA: TGTGCCAGCAGCGTAAGGGAGAATGAGCAGTTCTTC.

The rearrangement joins TRBV28 to TRBJ1-2; no clear D. Germline CDR1 reads MDHEN; CDR2 reads SYDVKM. V dropped 2 bases and J dropped 2 bases, with 6 bases sitting between them. The CDR3 is 13 residues long. The CDR3, as DNA: TGTGCCAGCAGTTTACTCTTCAACTATGGCTACACCTTC. Its translation: CASSLLFNYGYTF.

The chain carries TRBV19 and TRBJ2-1, with 12 nucleotides matching TRBD2. The CDR3 loop spans 18 amino acids. V lost 5 bases and J lost 7; bases outside the gene matches: 15. Germline assignment: CDR1 LNHDA and CDR2 SQIVND (reference sequence). CDR3 nucleotide sequence: TGTGCCAGTAGTCCATTCCGCCGACTAGCGGGGGACCCAAATGAGCAGTTCTTC. Protein sequence: CASSPFRRLAGDPNEQFF. Together with reference TRBV19 and TRBJ2-1, the CDR3 gives the full variable domain: DGGITQSPKYLFRKEGQNVTLSCEQNLNHDAMYWYRQDPGQGLRLIYYSQIVNDFQKGDIAEGYSVSREKKESFPLTVTSAQKNPTAFYLCASSPFRRLAGDPNEQFFGPGTRLTVL.

The chain links TRBV19 to TRBJ1-2; TRBD1 matches at 9 bases. Germline trimming cut 9 bases from V and 6 bases from J; bases unmatched to any gene: 8. The germline V gene encodes CDR1 LNHDA and CDR2 SQIVND (reference sequence). The CDR3 sequence is 13 residues long. CDR3 DNA: TGTGCCAGCCAAGACAGGGGGAAAAATGGCTACACCTTC. It codes for CASQDRGKNGYTF.

The V call is TRBV4-2, the J call TRBJ2-7, with D tentatively TRBD1 (6 bases). This CDR3 is 16 amino acids long. Trimming removed 1 base at V and 4 bases at J, with 17 bases between. The germline V gene encodes CDR1 LGHNA and CDR2 YNFKEQ. CDR3 sequence (DNA): TGTGCCAGCAGCCAAGCGTCAGGGCAGGGGCTATACGAGCAGTACTTC. Residues: CASSQASGQGLYEQYF.

The sample holds a few counts of this clone. This chain connects TRBV19 to TRBJ2-2; 10 bases are a match to TRBD1. Germline CDR1 LNHDA, CDR2 SQIVND (reference sequence). Trimming took 7 bases from V and 5 from J; bases not matched to a gene: 7. This CDR3 spans 15 amino acids. CDR3 protein: CASNTGTGATGELFF. The CDR3 DNA reads TGTGCCAGTAACACCGGGACAGGGGCTACCGGGGAGCTGTTTTTT.

The gene calls are TRBV2 and TRBJ1-3; no definite D call. The germline V gene has CDR1 SNHLY and CDR2 FYNNEI. V gave up 7 bases and J gave up 4 bases, with 14 bases separating them. The length of the CDR3 is 14 residues. CDR3 bases: TGTGCCAGCACCATGGGCCTAGCGGGAAACACCATATATTTT. It specifies CASTMGLAGNTIYF.

This clone is a singleton in its sample. CDR3 amino acids: CASSLNRNIQYF. CDR3 nucleotide sequence: TGTGCCAGCAGCTTAAACAGGAACATTCAGTACTTC. The rearrangement links TRBV13 to TRBJ2-4, with a weak D call TRBD1 (5 bases). CDR1 PRHDT and CDR2 FYEKMQ come from the germline V gene (reference sequence). With 2 bases removed from V and 7 bases from J, the gap between germline ends came to 6 bases. This CDR3 contains 12 residues.

CDR3 sequence reads: CASSFVRYGLNSGPWNTEAFF. The CDR3 coding sequence is TGCGCCAGCAGCTTTGTTAGGTACGGCCTGAACAGCGGACCCTGGAACACTGAAGCTTTCTTT. The rearrangement uses TRBV5-1 and TRBJ1-1; D call uncertain. The CDR3 spans 21 residues. The germline CDR1 and CDR2 sequences are SGHRS and YFSETQ. Trimming took off 2 bases at V and 1 base at J, with 30 bases between the two ends. The full variable domain, completed using reference TRBV5-1 and TRBJ1-1, is KAGVTQTPRYLIKTRGQQVTLSCSPISGHRSVSWYQQTPGQGLQFLFEYFSETQRNKGNFPGRFSGRQFSNSRSEMNVSTLELGDSALYLCASSFVRYGLNSGPWNTEAFFGQGTRLTVV.

J is TRBJ1-3 and V is TRBV9; no clear D. Germline V gives CDR1 SGDLS, CDR2 YYNGEE. CDR3 length: 15 amino acids. V lost 0 bases to trimming and J lost 0 bases, with 7 bases between them. The CDR3: CASSVGGFSGNTIYF. The CDR3 region has the DNA TGTGCCAGCAGCGTAGGAGGGTTCTCTGGAAACACCATATATTTT.

The chain uses TRBV28 and TRBJ2-6; weak D call: TRBD1 (6 bases). The CDR3 has 18 amino acids. Germline CDR1 is MDHEN and CDR2 is SYDVKM. The V end was cut by 4 bases, the J end by 1 base, with 17 bases between. The CDR3 is CASSSSGHNPSGANVLTF. DNA of the CDR3: TGTGCCAGCAGTTCCTCGGGACACAATCCTTCTGGGGCCAACGTCCTGACTTTC. Variable domain in full (rest from reference TRBV28 and TRBJ2-6): DVKVTQSSRYLVKRTGEKVFLECVQDMDHENMFWYRQDPGLGLRLIYFSYDVKMKEKGDIPEGYSVSREKKERFSLILESASTNQTSMYLCASSSSGHNPSGANVLTFGAGSRLTVL.

The chain employs TRBV11-2 and TRBJ2-7; the match to TRBD1 covers 8 bases. Germline CDR1 reads SGHAT; CDR2 reads FQNNGV. The CDR3 loop spans 14 amino acids. Trimming cost V 3 bases and J 5 bases; bases outside gene matches: 6. The CDR3 DNA reads TGTGCCAGCAGCTTCCGACAGGGGCCCAACGAGCAGTACTTC. The encoded protein is CASSFRQGPNEQYF.

The J gene is TRBJ2-7, the V gene TRBV5-5; a possible D gene is TRBD1 (6 bases). Germline CDR1 and CDR2: SGHKS and YYEKEE (reference sequence). The V and J ends lost 3 bases and 2 bases respectively, with 18 bases between them. This CDR3 is 16 amino acids long. The CDR3 nucleotides are TGTGCCAGCAGCTCCCCCCCTGGGCAGGGGACCTACGAGCAGTACTTC. It yields the protein CASSSPPGQGTYEQYF.

J is TRBJ1-2 and V is TRBV28, with 8 bases fitting TRBD1. In germline, CDR1 is MDHEN, CDR2 SYDVKM. The CDR3 length is 15 residues. V gave up 2 bases and J gave up 4 bases; unmatched junction bases: 6. The CDR3 is CASSLGQGWVYGYTF. CDR3 nucleotides: TGTGCCAGCAGTTTAGGACAGGGATGGGTCTATGGCTACACCTTC.

This chain connects TRBV19 to TRBJ2-7; TRBD2 is a possible D gene (6 bases). This CDR3 contains 15 residues. The ends were cut back, 6 bases at V and 3 bases at J, with 18 bases in the middle. Germline V lookup: CDR1 LNHDA, CDR2 SQIVND (reference sequence). CDR3: CASRVIAATNYEQYF. CDR3 nucleotides: TGTGCCAGTAGGGTTATAGCGGCCACTAACTACGAGCAGTACTTC.